This T cell receptor (beta chain) was identified in a study of T cell responses to AZD1222 COVID-19 vaccine. V was pared by 0 bases and J by 0 bases, with 12 bases between. The CDR3 is 16 residues long. CDR1 and CDR2 (germline): SGHDT, YYEEEE. Details on this clone: The antigen remains undetermined.

Broader study findings: Targeting of unmutated variant regions was reportedly seen in nearly half of spike-specific TCRs. Clonal diversity may have been underestimated, and the donors were mostly white British, with more females than males.

Method: immunoSEQ multiplex PCR; TCRdb's copy keeps in-frame clones and lacks some. The data hold 170,000 or so clones, with roughly 87% observed a single time. The chain is built from TRBV5-6 and TRBJ1-2, with TRBD1 as a possible D gene (6 bases). The source of this sequence is an adult in good health. Sequenced material: peripheral blood, taken on day 0 of AZD1222 vaccination. The CDR3 spells CASSLAGRGANYGYTF. CDR3 in DNA: TGTGCCAGCAGCTTGGCCGGCAGGGGAGCTAACTATGGCTACACCTTC.